The 13 T cell receptor beta chains listed next were all sequenced from one sample in a study of identical twins. MiXCR was run by TCRdb on the 5' RACE reads, yielding one entry per CDR3 protein. The sample records around 690,000 distinct CDR3 sequences, about 20% being singletons. This sample also belongs to another study, concerning T cells expressing NK-cell markers.

Sequences were obtained from PBMCs. The receptors derive from a woman under 30 in good health.

J is TRBJ1-2 and V is TRBV5-1; possibly TRBD1 for D (5 bases). The germline V and J ends were trimmed by 4 bases and 4 bases, with 14 bases remaining between them. This CDR3 region has 14 residues. CDR1 is SGHRS, CDR2 YFSETQ, per germline. The DNA of the CDR3 is TGCGCCAGCAGCCACCGGGACGGAGTCTATGGCTACACCTTC. Amino acids: CASSHRDGVYGYTF. Complete variable domain (other parts from reference TRBV5-1 and TRBJ1-2): KAGVTQTPRYLIKTRGQQVTLSCSPISGHRSVSWYQQTPGQGLQFLFEYFSETQRNKGNFPGRFSGRQFSNSRSEMNVSTLELGDSALYLCASSHRDGVYGYTFGSGTRLTVV.

This clonotype was seen a handful of times. The gene calls are TRBV10-3 and TRBJ2-3; TRBD2 agrees at 9 bases. This CDR3 comprises 17 residues. The V gene end was trimmed by 3 bases and the J gene end by 0 bases; junction bases not matched to a gene: 7. The germline gives CDR1 ENHRY, CDR2 SYGVKD. The CDR3 nucleotides are TGTGCCATCAGTGAATCTGCGGGAGGGGGTAGCACAGATACGCAGTATTTT. Amino acid sequence: CAISESAGGGSTDTQYF.

This chain connects TRBV20-1 to TRBJ2-5; 10 bases match TRBD2. Germline CDR1 reads DFQATT; CDR2 reads SNEGSKA (reference sequence). The CDR3 has 14 residues. Trimming cost V 0 bases and J 3 bases; bases outside gene matches: 1. CDR3 residues: CSARDLAGEETQYF. CDR3 DNA sequence: TGCAGTGCTAGAGATCTAGCGGGGGAAGAGACCCAGTACTTC.

This clonotype was seen a few times. CDR3 in DNA: TGTGCCAGCATTCAGGGGGCCCGGACCAATGAGCAGTTCTTC. It is translated as CASIQGARTNEQFF. The chain is built from TRBV12-3 or TRBV12-4 and TRBJ2-1; 8 bases align to TRBD1. There are 14 residues in the CDR3. Trimming cost V 7 bases and J 6 bases; bases outside gene matches: 8.

This clonotype was recorded at least ten times. The chain joins TRBV20-1 to TRBJ2-1; D not resolved. The germline V gene has CDR1 DFQATT and CDR2 SNEGSKA (reference sequence). The CDR3 spans 11 residues. V was trimmed by 8 bases and J by 9 bases, leaving 14 bases between them. CDR3 in DNA: TGCAGTCCTACTTCGGCTCGTGAGCAGTTCTTC. Translated, it gives CSPTSAREQFF.

This clonotype occurred a few times. The V and J genes are TRBV6-1 and TRBJ2-5, with D tentatively TRBD2 (6 bases). Deletions cut 6 bases from V and 5 bases from J, with 19 bases between. Germline V gives CDR1 MNHNS, CDR2 SASEGT. This CDR3 region has 15 residues. The CDR3 loop is CASRSGGASAETQYF. Here the CDR3 DNA reads TGTGCCAGCAGATCCGGAGGGGCTTCTGCGGAGACCCAGTACTTC.

Notes on this clonotype: Compared with germline, one end of the junction differs, possibly owing to a read error. This chain uses TRBV20-1 with TRBJ2-3; 10 positions agree with TRBD2. This CDR3 has 13 residues. In germline, CDR1 is DFQATT, CDR2 SNEGSKA (reference sequence). CDR3 sequence reads: CSALEPLGLARGF. The DNA for the CDR3 is TGCAGTGCTCTCGAACCTTTGGGACTAGCGAGGGGGTTT.

This clonotype was recorded a few times. The J gene is TRBJ2-7, the V gene TRBV12-3 or TRBV12-4; TRBD2 agrees at 7 bases. This CDR3 is 11 amino acids long. Trimming at V came to 8 bases and at J to 7 bases, leaving 5 bases not matched to a gene. CDR3 nucleotides: TGTGCCAGCGGGAGGGCCAGGGAGCAGTACTTC. Encoded protein: CASGRAREQYF.

This clonotype appeared a single time. The V and J genes are TRBV2 and TRBJ1-1; the D is unclear. Germline CDR1 and CDR2: SNHLY and FYNNEI. The length of the CDR3 is 13 residues. Trimming stripped 7 bases from V and 4 bases from J, with 13 bases between. CDR3 residues: CASKSDGGTEAFF. In DNA form, the CDR3 reads TGTGCCAGCAAGTCCGACGGCGGCACTGAAGCTTTCTTT. Full variable domain (remainder filled in from reference TRBV2 and TRBJ1-1): EPEVTQTPSHQVTQMGQEVILRCVPISNHLYFYWYRQILGQKVEFLVSFYNNEISEKSEIFDDQFSVERPDGSNFTLKIRSTKLEDSAMYFCASKSDGGTEAFFGQGTRLTVV.

The sample holds a few counts of this clonotype. The V call is TRBV6-2 or TRBV6-3, the J call TRBJ2-7; D possibly matches TRBD1 or TRBD2 (5 bases each). There are 14 residues in the CDR3. Trimming removed 2 bases at V and 3 bases at J, with 11 bases between. Germline assignment: CDR1 MNHEY and CDR2 SVGEGT. CDR3 sequence (DNA): TGTGCCAGCAGTTACAAGCCGGGGCTCTACGAGCAGTACTTC. Protein product: CASSYKPGLYEQYF.

V is TRBV29-1 and J is TRBJ2-1; TRBD2 matches at 8 bases. The CDR3 loop spans 19 amino acids. CDR1 and CDR2 from the germline V gene are SQVTM and ANQGSEA. V shed 4 bases and J 0 bases; nucleotides not matched to a gene: 17. CDR3 sequence: CSVGGAHPLLAGSYNEQFF. In nucleotides, the CDR3 is TGCAGCGTTGGGGGCGCCCACCCCCTTCTAGCGGGCTCCTACAATGAGCAGTTCTTC.

CDR3 protein: CASSPSPNRAWGNEQFF. The CDR3 coding sequence is TGTGCCAGCAGCCCTAGCCCAAACAGGGCTTGGGGCAATGAGCAGTTCTTC. The V gene is TRBV7-2, the J gene TRBJ2-1, with a weak D call TRBD1 (6 bases). The CDR3 runs 17 residues. The V end was cut by 5 bases, the J end by 6 bases, with 23 bases between. Germline-derived CDR1 and CDR2 are SGHTA and FQGNSA.

This clonotype turned up a few times. V is TRBV6-2 or TRBV6-3 and J is TRBJ2-2, with D uncertain. Germline V gene lookup returns CDR1 MNHEY and CDR2 SVGEGT. The CDR3 has 12 amino acids. V shed 5 bases and J shed 6 bases, with 7 bases lying between them. CDR3 in amino acids: CASSTTAGELFF. The CDR3 region has the DNA TGTGCCAGCAGTACGACCGCCGGGGAGCTGTTTTTT.